The 19 T cell receptor beta chains given below trace back to one sample, sequenced in a study of post-analysis software for immune sequencing data. For these TCRs, the target antigens are not known. Unique molecular identifiers had been added to the TCR beta cDNA libraries. TCRdb re-analysed the PCR reads in MiXCR, keeping a single row per CDR3 protein. The table lists around 700,000 distinct CDR3 sequences, 55% to 60% of them singletons. Study-wide results and caveats: TRBV5-6, TRBV5-1 and TRBV20-1 were among a few TRBV segments more frequent in patients than controls.

The sequencing sample was made of blood. The receptors originated from a girl aged 2 to 9 with multiple sclerosis.

This clonotype has only one observation. CDR3 DNA sequence: TGCAGTGCTGCTTACAGCCCGACCGGAGAGACCCAGTACTTC. Amino acid sequence: CSAAYSPTGETQYF. The V call is TRBV20-1, the J call TRBJ2-5; the D is unclear. Germline-derived CDR1 and CDR2 are DFQATT and SNEGSKA (reference sequence). The V and J ends lost 5 bases and 4 bases respectively, with 17 bases between them. The CDR3 sequence is 14 residues long.

The J gene is TRBJ2-1, the V gene TRBV7-3; maybe TRBD2 (5 bases). Germline V gene data show CDR1 as SGHTA and CDR2 as FQGTGA. V lost 8 bases and J 6 bases, leaving 17 bases between the germline ends. This CDR3 is built from 14 residues. The CDR3 DNA reads TGTGCCAGCTCAGAGCCCGGACTCCCCAATGAGCAGTTCTTC. This translates into CASSEPGLPNEQFF.

This clonotype was seen just once. This chain's CDR3 is CASSPQLTQYF. DNA for the CDR3: TGCGCCAGCAGCCCACAACTCACCCAGTACTTC. V and J are TRBV5-1 and TRBJ2-5; D is uncertain. The CDR3 runs 11 residues. V was shortened by 4 bases and J by 8 bases, with 9 bases between the two germline ends. The germline CDR1 and CDR2 sequences are SGHRS and YFSETQ.

The chain uses TRBV18 and TRBJ2-7; 11 bases are shared with TRBD2. This CDR3 is 15 amino acids long. The germline V gene encodes CDR1 KGHSH and CDR2 LQKENI. V was clipped by 4 bases and J by 3 bases; unmatched bases: 5. CDR3 coding DNA: TGTGCCAGCTCACAAACTAGCGGGAGCTTCTACGAGCAGTACTTC. Protein: CASSQTSGSFYEQYF. The whole variable domain, filled in from reference TRBV18 and TRBJ2-7, reads NAGVMQNPRHLVRRRGQEARLRCSPMKGHSHVYWYRQLPEEGLKFMVYLQKENIIDESGMPKERFSAEFPKEGPSILRIQQVVRGDSAAYFCASSQTSGSFYEQYFGPGTRLTVT.

The DNA for the CDR3 is TGTGCCAGCAGTGAAAGAGGCGGGAGGGGTGAGCAGTTCTTC. This translates into CASSERGGRGEQFF. The J gene is TRBJ2-1, the V gene TRBV2; 9 bases align to TRBD2. The CDR3 runs 14 residues. V dropped 2 bases and J dropped 9; count of bases not matched to a gene: 5. In germline, CDR1 is SNHLY, CDR2 FYNNEI.

V usage is TRBV5-1 and J usage is TRBJ2-1; TRBD2 agrees at 14 bases. Trimming cost V 3 bases and J 3 bases; bases outside gene matches: 5. The CDR3 covers 17 residues. Germline values: CDR1 SGHRS, CDR2 YFSETQ. The CDR3 loop reads CASSWGTSGRYYNEQFF. Written as DNA, the CDR3 is TGCGCCAGCAGCTGGGGGACTAGCGGGAGATACTACAATGAGCAGTTCTTC.

The chain employs TRBV20-1 and TRBJ2-5; a weak D match, TRBD2 (6 bases). With 4 bases removed from V and 0 bases from J, the gap between germline ends came to 12 bases. The length of the CDR3 is 14 residues. CDR1 is DFQATT, CDR2 SNEGSKA, per germline (reference sequence). CDR3 residues: CSATEGGNQETQYF. CDR3 DNA: TGCAGTGCTACGGAGGGAGGAAACCAAGAGACCCAGTACTTC.

The chain is built from TRBV2 and TRBJ1-2; D is unclear. The CDR3 has 12 residues. The V gene lost 4 bases and the J gene lost 7 bases, with 10 bases spanning the gap. CDR1 is SNHLY, CDR2 FYNNEI, per germline. The CDR3 loop reads CASSGVRGGYTF. The DNA of the CDR3 is TGTGCCAGCAGTGGGGTGAGAGGTGGCTACACCTTC.

The chain recombines TRBV29-1 with TRBJ2-4; D not resolved. V gave up 1 base and J gave up 0 bases, with 7 bases separating them. CDR1 and CDR2 (germline): SQVTM, ANQGSEA. This CDR3 is built from 14 residues. CDR3 in amino acids: CSVEANLAKNIQYF. CDR3 sequence (DNA): TGCAGCGTTGAAGCGAACCTAGCCAAAAACATTCAGTACTTC.

This clonotype came up a few times. This chain links TRBV29-1 with TRBJ2-7; possibly TRBD1 for D (6 bases). V lost 3 bases, J lost 6 bases, and 12 bases lay in between. This CDR3 region has 12 residues. Per germline, CDR1 SQVTM and CDR2 ANQGSEA. The CDR3 sequence is CSVDRGIGEQYF. The CDR3 DNA sequence: TGCAGCGTTGATAGGGGGATTGGCGAGCAGTACTTC.

The chain carries TRBV24-1 and TRBJ2-5; D may be TRBD2 (7 bases). V was trimmed by 3 bases and J by 2 bases, leaving 15 bases between them. CDR1 is KGHDR and CDR2 is SFDVKD in the germline V gene. The CDR3 is 16 amino acids. The DNA for the CDR3 is TGTGCCACCAGTGATGGAGGGGGGGGCCCTCAAGAGACCCAGTACTTC. Residues: CATSDGGGGPQETQYF.

The J gene is TRBJ2-5, the V gene TRBV29-1; 13 bases map to TRBD2. The junction had 1 base not matched to a gene; V was cut back by 6 bases and J by 0 bases. Germline V lookup: CDR1 SQVTM, CDR2 ANQGSEA. The CDR3 runs to 14 residues. CDR3 sequence reads: CSVGLAGDQETQYF. The CDR3 coding sequence is TGCAGCGTCGGACTAGCGGGGGACCAAGAGACCCAGTACTTC.

The chain joins TRBV7-2 to TRBJ2-3, with D perhaps TRBD1 or TRBD2 (5 bases each). Germline loops: CDR1 SGHTA, CDR2 FQGNSA. The CDR3 has 15 residues. The ends were cut back, 5 bases at V and 2 bases at J, with 14 bases in the middle. CDR3 sequence (DNA): TGTGCCAGCAGCGCCCCGGTGGGGGTCACAGATACGCAGTATTTT. It encodes CASSAPVGVTDTQYF.

The chain carries TRBV12-3 or TRBV12-4 and TRBJ2-7, with D unresolved. CDR3 length: 13 amino acids. Trimming took off 6 bases at V and 3 bases at J, with 12 bases between the two ends. The CDR3 nucleotides are TGTGCCAGCAGGCACCCCAATGGCTACGAGCAGTACTTC. The encoded protein is CASRHPNGYEQYF.

A single count supports this clonotype. The rearrangement uses TRBV5-1 and TRBJ2-1; D tentatively fits TRBD1 or TRBD2 (6 bases each). Germline V gene data show CDR1 as SGHRS and CDR2 as YFSETQ. This CDR3 has 16 residues. Trimming shortened V by 0 bases and J by 9 bases, and 19 bases separated the two germline ends. CDR3 sequence: CASSLGISKGGGEQFF. CDR3 coding DNA: TGCGCCAGCAGCTTGGGCATTAGTAAGGGGGGCGGTGAGCAGTTCTTC.

The chain couples TRBV5-1 to TRBJ1-1, with 7 nucleotides matching TRBD1. CDR1 SGHRS and CDR2 YFSETQ come from the germline V gene. After removal of 3 bases from V and 7 bases from J, the junction contained 6 bases not matched to a gene. CDR3 length: 13 amino acids. CDR3 sequence: CASSSGGTIEAFF. The CDR3 DNA sequence: TGCGCCAGCAGCTCAGGGGGAACAATTGAAGCTTTCTTT.

The chain links TRBV14 to TRBJ2-1; 9 bases map to TRBD2. This CDR3 is built from 17 residues. The V and J ends lost 4 bases and 6 bases, in that order; junction bases with no gene match: 13. CDR1 is SGHDN and CDR2 is FVKESK in the germline V gene. For the CDR3, the DNA is TGTGCCAGCAGCCGGGATAGCGGGAGAGGGCGCCCCAATGAGCAGTTCTTC. Translated: CASSRDSGRGRPNEQFF.

On this clonotype itself: One end of the junction fails to match germline, which may point to a read error. The genes are TRBV18 and TRBJ2-1, with TRBD1 matching over 8 bases. Looked up from germline, CDR1 is KGHSH and CDR2 is LQKENI. CDR3 length equals 12 residues. CDR3 DNA sequence: TGTGCCAGCTCGCCACAGGGGGAACAGCAGTTCTTC. Protein sequence: CASSPQGEQQFF.

This clonotype showed up just a few times. This rearrangement joins TRBV10-3 to TRBJ2-3; 10 positions match TRBD1. Unmatched junction bases numbered 1, after V lost 5 bases and J lost 5 bases. Germline values: CDR1 ENHRY, CDR2 SYGVKD. The CDR3 extends over 13 amino acids. The CDR3 sequence is CAISRDRGDTQYF. CDR3 sequence (DNA): TGTGCCATCAGTCGGGACAGGGGAGATACGCAGTATTTT.